The 22 T cell receptor beta chains listed next were all sequenced from one sample in a study of Graves' ophthalmopathy and Graves' hyperthyroidism. As the template, RNA transcripts were used to amplify TCR beta CDR3 regions. The library came from an HTBI-primed first-round RT-PCR and a second-round multiplex PCR. In TCRdb, the multiplex PCR reads were re-called with MiXCR into one record per CDR3 protein. Altogether fewer than 250,000 distinct CDR3 sequences are present, 29% being singletons, with the ten largest covering over 7.5%. The sequenced sample consisted of peripheral blood. These receptors were obtained from a man aged 50 to 60 with Graves' ophthalmopathy.

This clonotype came up many times. V is TRBV7-3 and J is TRBJ2-2; 14 nucleotides line up with TRBD2. With 0 bases clipped from V and 5 bases from J, the junction kept 17 bases outside the gene matches. CDR3 length: 22 amino acids. CDR1 is SGHTA, CDR2 FQGTGA, per germline. Written as DNA, the CDR3 is TGTGCCAGCAGCTTAACCTATGGGACTAGCGGGAGCGGGTCACCTTATACCGGGGAGCTGTTTTTT. Translated, it gives CASSLTYGTSGSGSPYTGELFF.

This clonotype was counted at least ten times. The chain joins TRBV27 to TRBJ2-7, with D maybe TRBD2 (6 bases). In germline, CDR1 is MNHEY, CDR2 SMNVEV (reference sequence). The CDR3 runs 15 residues. V lost 4 bases, J lost 7 bases, and 20 bases lay in between. The DNA for the CDR3 is TGTGCCAGCAGTTACGGGACTGAAAACTTCGAAGAGCAGTACTTC. The encoded protein is CASSYGTENFEEQYF.

This clonotype was seen at least ten times. The V and J genes are TRBV27 and TRBJ1-5; unclear D gene. Per the germline V gene, CDR1 is MNHEY and CDR2 is SMNVEV (reference sequence). This CDR3 region has 15 residues. Trimming took 6 bases from V and 1 from J, leaving 13 bases between them. The CDR3 sequence: CASSTDGGSNQPQHF. CDR3 DNA: TGTGCCAGCAGCACAGACGGAGGCAGCAATCAGCCCCAGCATTTT.

The rearrangement joins TRBV25-1 to TRBJ1-5; 7 bases match TRBD1. The CDR3 runs to 16 residues. Unmatched junction bases numbered 7, after V lost 4 bases and J lost 1 base. The germline gives CDR1 MGHDK, CDR2 SYGVNS. CDR3 in DNA: TGTGCCAGCAGTGCCCAGGGACAGAAAAGCAATCAGCCCCAGCATTTT. It yields the protein CASSAQGQKSNQPQHF.

The V call is TRBV14, the J call TRBJ2-7; unclear D gene. The CDR3 contains 16 residues. V lost 4 bases, J lost 4 bases, and 20 bases lay in between. Germline V CDR1 and CDR2: SGHDN, FVKESK. In DNA, the CDR3 is TGTGCCAGCAGCCGAACGGGCACAGTCGATGCATACGAGCAGTACTTC. The encoded protein is CASSRTGTVDAYEQYF.

This clonotype was detected ten times or more. The chain couples TRBV19 to TRBJ2-7; D is undetermined. V lost 4 bases and J 7 bases, leaving 17 bases between the germline ends. CDR3 length equals 14 residues. Germline V gene lookup returns CDR1 LNHDA and CDR2 SQIVND (reference sequence). CDR3 bases: TGTGCCAGTAGTAGCCGCTCCGTAGTGGGGGAGCAGTACTTC. It translates to CASSSRSVVGEQYF.

This clonotype has a handful of counts. The chain carries TRBV6-1 and TRBJ1-2; TRBD1 agrees at 7 bases. Germline V gene data show CDR1 as MNHNS and CDR2 as SASEGT. V dropped 5 bases and J dropped 7; count of bases not matched to a gene: 4. The CDR3 loop spans 12 amino acids. CDR3 DNA: TGTGCCAGCAGTAAGAGACAGGGTGGCTACACCTTC. Translated: CASSKRQGGYTF.

The V and J genes are TRBV11-2 and TRBJ1-1; D remains ambiguous. CDR1 SGHAT and CDR2 FQNNGV come from the germline V gene. The CDR3 covers 14 residues. The germline V and J ends were trimmed by 2 bases and 2 bases, with 9 bases remaining between them. Here the CDR3 reads CASSLYGRNTEAFF. For the CDR3, the DNA is TGTGCCAGCAGCTTATACGGGCGAAACACTGAAGCTTTCTTT.

This clonotype was found a few times. This may be a read error: a much more frequent sequence differs by one nucleotide. The chain joins TRBV7-9 to TRBJ1-1; TRBD1 is a possible D gene (5 bases). Trimming removed 4 bases from V and 7 bases from J, with 10 bases in between. The CDR3 covers 12 residues. Germline CDR1 reads SEHNR; CDR2 reads FQNEAQ (reference sequence). CDR3 DNA sequence: TGTGCCAGCAGCTCAGTCGACAGTGAAGCTTTCTTT. Protein product: CASSSVDSEAFF.

This clonotype was found many times. The chain has TRBV10-3 and TRBJ2-7; 9 bases are a match to TRBD1. The CDR3 spans 16 residues. The V segment lost 3 bases and the J segment 3 bases; nucleotides outside the gene matches: 9. The germline gives CDR1 ENHRY, CDR2 SYGVKD. This CDR3 reads CAISDPGQGINYEQYF. DNA for the CDR3: TGTGCCATCAGTGACCCGGGACAGGGAATTAACTACGAGCAGTACTTC.

This chain links TRBV6-5 with TRBJ1-3; the D gene is possibly TRBD1 (6 bases). The V and J ends lost 2 bases and 4 bases respectively, with 15 bases between them. Germline CDR1 reads MNHEY; CDR2 reads SVGAGI. The CDR3 contains 16 residues. This CDR3 is CASSYPPGAKGNTIYF. In DNA, the CDR3 is TGTGCCAGCAGTTACCCGCCGGGGGCAAAAGGAAACACCATATATTTT.

This clonotype was found many times. This chain connects TRBV11-2 to TRBJ1-6; D not certain. CDR1 is SGHAT, CDR2 FQNNGV, per germline. The CDR3 runs 14 residues. Deletions cut 7 bases from V and 9 bases from J, with 16 bases between. CDR3 nucleotides: TGTGCCAGCACCTTCGGGTCCTCGTCTTCACCCCTCCACTTT. Translated, it gives CASTFGSSSSPLHF.

This clonotype was seen repeatedly, ten times or more. The chain employs TRBV10-3 and TRBJ2-7; D might be TRBD1 (6 bases). Trimming left V 4 bases short and J 6 bases short, with 16 bases between. This CDR3 contains 14 residues. Germline V gives CDR1 ENHRY, CDR2 SYGVKD. For the CDR3, the DNA is TGTGCCATCAGTGCTCGAGGGGGAAGTAGCGAGCAGTACTTC. Translated, it gives CAISARGGSSEQYF.

This clonotype was counted many times. This sequence joins TRBV20-1 and TRBJ2-7; 7 bases align to TRBD2. The V segment lost 7 bases and the J segment 5 bases; nucleotides outside the gene matches: 8. Germline V gives CDR1 DFQATT, CDR2 SNEGSKA (reference sequence). There are 12 residues in the CDR3. The CDR3 DNA follows: TGCAGTGGGGGCGGGAGTAGCAACGAGCAGTACTTC. Residues: CSGGGSSNEQYF.

This clonotype was seen only a few times. This sequence joins TRBV6-1 and TRBJ2-2; D assignment may be TRBD1 or TRBD2 (5 bases each). Trimming removed 7 bases from V and 7 bases from J, with 22 bases in between. CDR3 length equals 16 residues. Looked up from germline, CDR1 is MNHNS and CDR2 is SASEGT. The CDR3 region has the DNA TGTGCCAGCAACCCAGGGAGTAGCGATTGGAACGGGGAGCTGTTTTTT. Translated, it gives CASNPGSSDWNGELFF.

This clonotype was recorded many times. This chain joins TRBV7-8 and TRBJ1-1; a possible D gene is TRBD1 (5 bases). Trimming took off 5 bases at V and 1 base at J, with 14 bases between the two ends. Germline assignment: CDR1 SGHVS and CDR2 FQNEAQ. The CDR3 runs to 15 residues. The CDR3 here is CASSKTSGRNTEAFF. The CDR3 nucleotides read TGTGCCAGCAGCAAGACCTCAGGGCGGAACACTGAAGCTTTCTTT.

V gene TRBV20-1 combines with J gene TRBJ2-4; D is perhaps TRBD1 (5 bases). V lost 1 base and J lost 0, with 10 bases in between. Germline CDR1 and CDR2: DFQATT and SNEGSKA (reference sequence). The CDR3 runs to 15 residues. The chain's CDR3 is CSARVPGKAKNIQYF. The CDR3 nucleotides read TGCAGTGCTAGAGTACCAGGGAAAGCCAAAAACATTCAGTACTTC.

This clonotype came up a few times. This sequence joins TRBV10-3 and TRBJ1-1; 10 nucleotides align to TRBD1. CDR1 is ENHRY, CDR2 SYGVKD, per germline. V lost 10 bases and J lost 2; bases outside the gene matches: 10. This CDR3 is built from 15 residues. The CDR3 reads CATRQGARGNTEAFF. As DNA, the CDR3 is TGTGCCACCAGACAGGGGGCGCGGGGAAACACTGAAGCTTTCTTT.

This clonotype was counted many times. The V gene is TRBV27, the J gene TRBJ1-3, with TRBD1 matching 8 bases. This CDR3 has 14 residues. J gave up 4 bases and V 3 bases, and 2 bases lay outside the gene matches. CDR1 MNHEY and CDR2 SMNVEV come from the germline V gene (reference sequence). This chain's CDR3 is CASSFRGPGNTIYF. CDR3 bases: TGTGCCAGCAGTTTCAGGGGGCCCGGAAACACCATATATTTT.

This clonotype was detected many times. V and J are TRBV18 and TRBJ1-1; D may be TRBD1 (6 bases). Germline CDR1 and CDR2: KGHSH and LQKENI. V was pared by 5 bases and J by 4 bases, with 8 bases between. This CDR3 is 12 amino acids long. The CDR3 reads CASSTGPTEAFF. CDR3 coding DNA: TGTGCCAGCTCAACAGGGCCCACTGAAGCTTTCTTT.

This clonotype showed up many times. This chain joins TRBV20-1 and TRBJ2-7; a weak D match, TRBD1 (6 bases). From germline, CDR1 is DFQATT and CDR2 SNEGSKA (reference sequence). CDR3 length equals 13 residues. The V end lost 1 base, the J end lost 5 bases, and 12 bases lay between the germline ends. CDR3 coding DNA: TGCAGTGCTAGAGCCACAGGGCGGGACGAGCAGTACTTC. Its protein product is CSARATGRDEQYF.

This clonotype was picked up many times. A much bigger clone sits one base away, suggesting this may be a read error. V usage is TRBV28 and J usage is TRBJ1-1; 7 nucleotides align to TRBD1. Germline trimming cut 4 bases from V and 3 bases from J; bases unmatched to any gene: 2. Germline V gene sequence: CDR1 MDHEN, CDR2 SYDVKM. The CDR3 runs to 13 residues. The CDR3 nucleotides are TGTGCCAGCAGTTCGACAGGGTACACTGAAGCTTTCTTT. It specifies CASSSTGYTEAFF.